This T cell receptor beta chain was observed in a study of CD8+CD57+ T cells in acquired aplastic anemia. Study summary: The average read count for CD4+ cells in healthy donors was some 9.9 million.

This clonotype was counted only a few times. Using genomic DNA as the template, TCR beta VDJ and CDR3 profiling was carried out. TCRdb recomputed calls from the reads with MiXCR, one row per CDR3 protein. Of 150,000 to 200,000 distinct CDR3 sequences listed, roughly 47% are singletons. This CDR3 is built from 13 residues. J lost 10 bases, V lost 5 bases, and 5 bases had no gene match. Germline assignment: CDR1 ENHRY and CDR2 SYGVKD. The chain links TRBV10-3 to TRBJ2-1; the match to TRBD2 covers 10 bases. This receptor was identified in a human donor in good health. Source material: sorted CD4+, CD8+, or CD8+CD57+ T cells (not recorded which) from PBMCs. The CDR3 bases are TGTGCCATCAGTAGCGGGGGGGCTAAAGAGCAGTTCTTC. As protein: CAISSGGAKEQFF.